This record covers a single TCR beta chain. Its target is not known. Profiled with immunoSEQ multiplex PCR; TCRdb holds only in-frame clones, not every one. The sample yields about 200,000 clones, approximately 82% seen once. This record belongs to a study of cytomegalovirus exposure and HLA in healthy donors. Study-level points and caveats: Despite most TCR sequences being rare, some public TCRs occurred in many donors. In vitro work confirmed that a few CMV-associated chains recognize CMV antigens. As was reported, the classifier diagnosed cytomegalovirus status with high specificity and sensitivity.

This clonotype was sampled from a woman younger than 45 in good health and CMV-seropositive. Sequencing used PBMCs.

The CDR3 DNA is TGTGCCAGCAGCTTAGTGGTCGGTGGCGGGAGAGAAAACACCGGGGAGCTGTTTTTT. As protein: CASSLVVGGGRENTGELFF. The chain combines TRBV7-9 with TRBJ2-2, with TRBD2 identical over 7 bases. The V segment lost 1 base and the J segment 2 bases; nucleotides outside the gene matches: 13. The CDR3 totals 19 residues. CDR1 is SEHNR and CDR2 is FQNEAQ in the germline V gene (reference sequence).